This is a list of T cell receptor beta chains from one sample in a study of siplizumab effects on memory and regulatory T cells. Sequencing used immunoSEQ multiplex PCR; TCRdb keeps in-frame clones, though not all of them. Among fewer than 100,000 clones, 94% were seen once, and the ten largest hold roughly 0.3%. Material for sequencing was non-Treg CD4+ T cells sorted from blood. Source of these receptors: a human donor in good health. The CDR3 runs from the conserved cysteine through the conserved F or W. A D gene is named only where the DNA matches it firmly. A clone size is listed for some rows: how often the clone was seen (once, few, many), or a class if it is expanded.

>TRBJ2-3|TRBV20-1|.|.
CSARRDTQYF
TGCAGTGCTAGACGAGATACGCAGTATTTT
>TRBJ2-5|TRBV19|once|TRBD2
CASSGLAGGPETQYF
TGTGCCAGTAGTGGACTAGCGGGGGGCCCCGAGACCCAGTACTTC
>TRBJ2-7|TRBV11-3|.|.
CASRGRGTPYEQYF
TGTGCCAGCAGGGGTAGGGGGACCCCCTACGAGCAGTACTTC
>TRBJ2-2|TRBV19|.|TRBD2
CASSASGGSPGELFF
TGTGCCAGTAGTGCTAGCGGGGGTTCTCCCGGGGAGCTGTTTTTT
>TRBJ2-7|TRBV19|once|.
CASSTPGAREQYF
TGTGCCAGTAGTACGCCGGGGGCGCGCGAGCAGTACTTC
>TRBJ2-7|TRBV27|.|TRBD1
CASSFDRGAYEQYF
TGTGCCAGCAGTTTTGACAGGGGGGCCTACGAGCAGTACTTC
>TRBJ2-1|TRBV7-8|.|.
CASSLIPAWGAGEQFF
TGTGCCAGCAGCTTAATCCCGGCATGGGGGGCTGGTGAGCAGTTCTTC
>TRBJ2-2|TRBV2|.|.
CASKRGENTGELFF
TGTGCCAGCAAGAGGGGTGAGAACACCGGGGAGCTGTTTTTT
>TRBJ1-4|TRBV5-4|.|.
CASSLAGGLDEKLFF
TGTGCCAGCAGCTTGGCCGGGGGGCTGGATGAAAAACTGTTTTTT
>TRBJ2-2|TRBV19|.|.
CASSPIGQQNTGELFF
TGTGCCAGTAGTCCTATTGGACAGCAGAACACCGGGGAGCTGTTTTTT
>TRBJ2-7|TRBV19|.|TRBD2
CASSNTRRGTSGGKTSYEQYF
TGTGCCAGTAGTAATACCCGACGGGGGACTAGCGGGGGGAAGACATCCTACGAGCAGTACTTC
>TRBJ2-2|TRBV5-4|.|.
CASRPVPSRMAGTGELFF
TGTGCCAGCAGACCCGTCCCATCCCGGATGGCGGGTACCGGGGAGCTGTTTTTT
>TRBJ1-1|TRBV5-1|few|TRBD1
CASSLSGQGNTEAFF
TGCGCCAGCAGCCTCTCAGGACAGGGGAACACTGAAGCTTTCTTT
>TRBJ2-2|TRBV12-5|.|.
CASGLVSGELFF
TGTGCTAGTGGTTTGGTAAGCGGGGAGCTGTTTTTT
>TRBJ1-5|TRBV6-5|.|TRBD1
CASSFGQGNQPQHF
TGTGCCAGCAGTTTCGGACAGGGCAATCAGCCCCAGCATTTT
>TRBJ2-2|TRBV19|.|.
CASSTRTENTGELFF
TGTGCCAGTAGTACCCGGACAGAGAACACCGGGGAGCTGTTTTTT
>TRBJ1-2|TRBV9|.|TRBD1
CASSARDRVSGYTF
TGTGCCAGCAGCGCCCGGGACAGAGTATCCGGCTACACCTTC
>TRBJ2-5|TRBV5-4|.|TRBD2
CASSLGLAGALETQYF
TGTGCCAGCAGCTTGGGTCTAGCGGGAGCGTTAGAGACCCAGTACTTC
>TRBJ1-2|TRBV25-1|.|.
CASSRTNYGYTF
TGTGCCAGCAGTAGGACCAACTATGGCTACACCTTC
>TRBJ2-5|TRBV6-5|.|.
CASSLQGETQYF
TGTGCCAGCAGTTTACAGGGAGAGACCCAGTACTTC
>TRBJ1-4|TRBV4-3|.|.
CASSQEAGAGGKLFF
TGCGCCAGCAGCCAAGAAGCCGGTGCGGGGGGAAAACTGTTTTTT
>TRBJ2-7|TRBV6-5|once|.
CASSYSNIGRYEQYF
TGTGCCAGCAGTTACTCGAATATAGGGAGATACGAGCAGTACTTC
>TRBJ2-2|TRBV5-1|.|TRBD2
CASSSSGLAGHGELFF
TGCGCCAGCAGCTCCTCGGGACTAGCGGGACACGGGGAGCTGTTTTTT
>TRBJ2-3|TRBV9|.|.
CASSVGGNSDTQYF
TGTGCCAGCAGCGTTGGCGGGAATTCAGATACGCAGTATTTT
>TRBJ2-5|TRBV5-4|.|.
CASSHRGTGWETQYF
TGTGCCAGCAGCCATAGAGGGACCGGCTGGGAGACCCAGTACTTC
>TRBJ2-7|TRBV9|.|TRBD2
CASSVGGGDSYEQYF
TGTGCCAGCAGCGTAGGCGGGGGGGACTCGTACGAGCAGTACTTC
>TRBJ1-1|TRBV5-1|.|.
CASSLISDSQAFF
TGCGCCAGCAGCTTAATATCGGACAGTCAAGCTTTCTTT
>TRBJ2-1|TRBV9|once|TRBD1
CASSPSLIRTGHYNEQFF
TGTGCCAGCAGCCCCTCTTTAATCCGGACAGGGCACTACAATGAGCAGTTCTTC
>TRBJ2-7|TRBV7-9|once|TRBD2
CASSLGTSGSSHEQYF
TGTGCCAGCAGCTTGGGGACTAGCGGGAGTTCCCACGAGCAGTACTTC
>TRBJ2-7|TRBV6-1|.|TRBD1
CASSDSGQGLDEQYF
TGTGCCAGCAGTGACTCCGGACAGGGATTAGACGAGCAGTACTTC
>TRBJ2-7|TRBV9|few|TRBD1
CASSSTGTGAEQYF
TGTGCCAGCAGCTCCACCGGGACAGGGGCCGAGCAGTACTTC
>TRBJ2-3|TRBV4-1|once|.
CASSQEKGMSDTQYF
TGCGCCAGCAGCCAAGAAAAGGGAATGTCCGATACGCAGTATTTT
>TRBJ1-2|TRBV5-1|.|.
CASSPSEFSYGYTF
TGCGCCAGCAGCCCGAGTGAGTTCAGCTATGGCTACACCTTC
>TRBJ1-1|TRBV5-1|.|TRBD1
CASIETGSGLAFF
TGCGCCAGCATCGAGACAGGGAGCGGGTTGGCTTTCTTT
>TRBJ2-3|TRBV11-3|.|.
CASSRGDTQYF
TGTGCCAGCAGCCGGGGAGATACGCAGTATTTT
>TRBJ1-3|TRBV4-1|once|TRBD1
CASSQDAFQGAGNTIYF
TGCGCCAGCAGCCAAGATGCATTTCAGGGGGCTGGAAACACCATATATTTT
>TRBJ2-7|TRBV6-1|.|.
CASSAGHIYEQYF
TGTGCCAGCAGTGCGGGCCATATCTACGAGCAGTACTTC
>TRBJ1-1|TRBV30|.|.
CAWSPGRMNTEAFF
TGTGCCTGGAGTCCAGGCAGGATGAACACTGAAGCTTTCTTT
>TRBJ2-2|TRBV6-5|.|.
CASSYRYHRGTGELFF
TGTGCCAGCAGTTACCGGTACCACAGAGGGACCGGGGAGCTGTTTTTT
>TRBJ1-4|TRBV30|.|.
CAWSVQEKLFF
TGTGCCTGGAGTGTACAGGAAAAACTGTTTTTT
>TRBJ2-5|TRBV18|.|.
CASSPPTKETQYF
TGTGCCAGCTCACCACCGACAAAAGAGACCCAGTACTTC